Shown below are 21 T cell receptor beta chains from a single sample sequenced in a study of graft-versus-host responses after intestinal transplantation. Intraepithelial and lamina propria lymphocytes were freed from processed graft tissue. Sequenced by immunoSEQ multiplex PCR; TCRdb stores in-frame clones only, minus some. The table records more than 50,000 clones, around 90% of them present only once. The sample consisted of ileum tissue, taken 350 to 400 days after transplant. All receptors come from a human patient who received an intestinal transplant, so some T cells may come from the graft donor.

V gene TRBV10-3 combines with J gene TRBJ1-2, with D possibly matching TRBD1 (6 bases). The V end lost 0 bases, the J end lost 2 bases, and 16 bases lay between the germline ends. The CDR3 consists of 17 residues. Per germline, CDR1 ENHRY and CDR2 SYGVKD. CDR3 loop: CAISESGVDRRNYGYTF. CDR3 sequence (DNA): TGTGCCATCAGTGAGTCGGGGGTCGACAGGAGGAACTATGGCTACACCTTC.

This clone was seen only once. This chain links TRBV6-1 with TRBJ2-3; TRBD1 matches at 8 bases. Germline V CDR1 and CDR2: MNHNS, SASEGT. V gave up 5 bases and J gave up 1 base; unmatched junction bases: 5. This CDR3 is built from 15 residues. The DNA for the CDR3 is TGTGCCAGCAGTCCCGGGACAGGTCGCACAGATACGCAGTATTTT. It translates to CASSPGTGRTDTQYF.

This clone is a singleton in its sample. The V gene is TRBV11-3, the J gene TRBJ1-2, with D unclear. This CDR3 is built from 13 residues. The ends were cut back, 3 bases at V and 2 bases at J, with 7 bases in the middle. Germline values: CDR1 SGHNT, CDR2 YENEEA. As DNA, the CDR3 is TGTGCCAGCAGCTTTTTTCAAAACTATGGCTACACCTTC. It translates to CASSFFQNYGYTF.

This chain uses TRBV10-2 with TRBJ2-3; tentative D call: TRBD2 (6 bases). Trimming cost V 10 bases and J 3 bases, with 23 bases left between them. Germline values: CDR1 WSHSY, CDR2 SAAADI. The CDR3 loop spans 16 amino acids. The CDR3, as DNA: TGCGCCACCCGGACCCTAACCCGGAGGGTTACAGATACGCAGTATTTT. Translated, it gives CATRTLTRRVTDTQYF.

The rearrangement uses TRBV6-5 and TRBJ1-1; D remains ambiguous. The germline V and J ends were trimmed by 2 bases and 8 bases, with 12 bases remaining between them. The CDR3 totals 13 residues. Germline CDR1 and CDR2: MNHEY and SVGAGI. The CDR3 protein is CASSYGRRQEAFF. CDR3 nucleotides: TGTGCCAGCAGTTACGGTAGGCGGCAGGAAGCTTTCTTT.

This rearrangement joins TRBV7-8 to TRBJ1-1; D is perhaps TRBD1 (6 bases). The germline CDR1 and CDR2 sequences are SGHVS and FQNEAQ. CDR3 length equals 14 residues. Trimming removed 7 bases at V and 5 bases at J, with 17 bases between. This CDR3 is CASTPDRLRTEAFF. CDR3 nucleotide sequence: TGTGCCAGCACCCCTGACAGGTTGAGGACTGAAGCTTTCTTT.

Worth noting for this clone: Other DNA sequences of this sample code for an identical CDR3. This rearrangement joins TRBV5-4 to TRBJ1-2; D unresolved. Trimming removed 1 base at V and 0 bases at J, with 7 bases between. CDR3 length equals 14 residues. CDR1 is SGHNT and CDR2 is YYREEE in the germline V gene (reference sequence). The CDR3 coding sequence is TGTGCCAGCAGCTTGCGAGGAGCTAACTATGGCTACACCTTC. The encoded protein is CASSLRGANYGYTF.

The chain joins TRBV19 to TRBJ1-5, with TRBD1 as a possible D gene (5 bases). Germline V gene lookup returns CDR1 LNHDA and CDR2 SQIVND (reference sequence). With 5 bases removed from V and 6 bases from J, the gap between germline ends came to 8 bases. The CDR3 is 12 residues long. CDR3 DNA sequence: TGTGCCAGTAGTTGGGACGTTCAGCCCCAGCATTTT. Its translation: CASSWDVQPQHF.

The chain couples TRBV6-5 to TRBJ2-7; unclear D gene. This CDR3 has 12 residues. Trimming removed 5 bases at V and 3 bases at J, with 8 bases between. Germline V gives CDR1 MNHEY, CDR2 SVGAGI. The CDR3 sequence is CASSVPGYEQYF. The CDR3 region has the DNA TGTGCCAGCAGTGTCCCCGGCTACGAGCAGTACTTC.

The V call is TRBV6-5, the J call TRBJ1-1; a possible D gene is TRBD1 (6 bases). The CDR3 covers 14 residues. The germline V gene has CDR1 MNHEY and CDR2 SVGAGI. V was trimmed by 1 base and J by 1 base, leaving 7 bases between them. The CDR3 spells CASSYWGQNTEAFF. CDR3 nucleotides: TGTGCCAGCAGTTACTGGGGACAGAACACTGAAGCTTTCTTT.

This clone showed up just once. This chain connects TRBV18 to TRBJ1-3, with D perhaps matching TRBD1 (5 bases). Between the trimmed V and J ends, which lost 3 bases and 0 bases, there was a span of 12 bases. This CDR3 has 16 amino acids. The V gene's germline CDR1 is KGHSH and CDR2 LQKENI. The CDR3 sequence: CASSPSQGGSGNTIYF. The CDR3 DNA reads as TGTGCCAGCTCACCGAGTCAGGGCGGCTCTGGAAACACCATATATTTT.

This chain joins TRBV6-5 and TRBJ2-5; D may be TRBD2 (6 bases). V lost 0 bases and J 5 bases, leaving 10 bases between the germline ends. This CDR3 contains 14 residues. CDR1 MNHEY and CDR2 SVGAGI come from the germline V gene. Here the CDR3 reads CASSYSSLAETQYF. CDR3 DNA sequence: TGTGCCAGCAGTTACTCGAGCCTAGCGGAGACCCAGTACTTC.

This clone was counted a single time. The genes are TRBV5-1 and TRBJ2-5, with D unresolved. Germline V gene data show CDR1 as SGHRS and CDR2 as YFSETQ. The CDR3 sequence is 12 residues long. Trimming stripped 1 base from V and 0 bases from J, with 1 base between. Here the CDR3 reads CASSLYQETQYF. CDR3 nucleotide sequence: TGCGCCAGCAGCTTGTACCAAGAGACCCAGTACTTC.

The V and J genes are TRBV6-5 and TRBJ2-1, with 11 bases lining up with TRBD2. The trim removed 6 bases at V and 8 bases at J, leaving 9 bases unmatched. This CDR3 is built from 15 residues. CDR1 is MNHEY, CDR2 SVGAGI, per germline. The CDR3 bases are TGTGCCAGCAGGGGTAGCGGGGGGGCCCTAGATGAGCAGTTCTTC. Translated: CASRGSGGALDEQFF.

The rearrangement uses TRBV5-1 and TRBJ2-6, with no clear D. V lost 2 bases and J lost 0, with 3 bases in between. Germline-derived CDR1 and CDR2 are SGHRS and YFSETQ. This CDR3 has 14 amino acids. The CDR3 DNA is TGCGCCAGCAGCTTCGTCTCTGGGGCCAACGTCCTGACTTTC. Amino acids: CASSFVSGANVLTF.

This rearrangement joins TRBV7-2 to TRBJ2-7, with TRBD2 identical over 10 bases. This CDR3 region has 14 residues. The V gene end was trimmed by 3 bases and the J gene end by 6 bases; junction bases not matched to a gene: 5. Germline values: CDR1 SGHTA, CDR2 FQGNSA. The DNA for the CDR3 is TGTGCCAGCAGCTTGAGCGGGGGGGGTTCCGAGCAGTACTTC. Translation gives CASSLSGGGSEQYF.

The rearrangement joins TRBV4-1 to TRBJ2-4; no reliable D call. The length of the CDR3 is 12 residues. Germline V gene sequence: CDR1 MGHRA, CDR2 YSYEKL. The germline V and J ends were trimmed by 0 bases and 5 bases, with 2 bases remaining between them. The CDR3 here is CASSQDENIQYF. Here the CDR3 DNA reads TGCGCCAGCAGCCAAGACGAAAACATTCAGTACTTC.

In its sample, this clone was seen a few times. V usage is TRBV4-3 and J usage is TRBJ2-7; D not resolved. V was pared by 5 bases and J by 3 bases, with 11 bases between. The CDR3 runs 13 residues. The germline gives CDR1 LGHNA, CDR2 YSLEER. The CDR3 DNA reads as TGCGCCAGCAGCTATTTAATACGCTACGAGCAGTACTTC. It translates to CASSYLIRYEQYF.

The CDR3 here is CAVEARGTEAFF. As DNA, the CDR3 is TGTGCCGTGGAGGCTCGTGGCACTGAAGCTTTCTTT. This rearrangement joins TRBV6-5 to TRBJ1-1; D gene unclear. Germline V lookup: CDR1 MNHEY, CDR2 SVGAGI. The CDR3 runs to 12 residues. Deletions cut 11 bases from V and 4 bases from J, with 14 bases between.

The chain uses TRBV6-5 and TRBJ2-2; tentative D call: TRBD1 (6 bases). V lost 2 bases and J 4 bases, leaving 14 bases between the germline ends. Germline-derived CDR1 and CDR2 are MNHEY and SVGAGI. CDR3 size: 16 residues. The CDR3 nucleotides read TGTGCCAGCAGTTACGGTACAGGGTGGAGCACCGGGGAGCTGTTTTTT. Encoded protein: CASSYGTGWSTGELFF.

J is TRBJ2-3 and V is TRBV5-1, with D maybe TRBD2 (5 bases). The CDR3 length is 15 residues. V was cut by 7 bases and J by 0 bases, with 15 bases left in between. The germline V gene has CDR1 SGHRS and CDR2 YFSETQ. The CDR3 sequence: CASRLLDSSTDTQYF. In nucleotides, the CDR3 is TGCGCCAGCCGCCTGTTGGACTCAAGCACAGATACGCAGTATTTT.